This T cell receptor (beta chain) was recorded in a study of cytomegalovirus exposure and HLA in healthy donors. In the study overall: Falling in the Caucasian-associated ancestry cluster were 81% of some 400 genotyped donors. Study conclusions and caveats: A few CMV-associated chains were confirmed in vitro to be specific for CMV antigens. A link between a missense DCLRE1C variant and TCR beta V- and J-gene trimming emerged from a later analysis.

CDR1 GTSNPN and CDR2 SVGIG come from the germline V gene (reference sequence). Germline trimming cut 8 bases from V and 5 bases from J; bases unmatched to any gene: 8. This CDR3 region has 12 residues. Despite likely unrecorded immune exposures, the donors were nominally healthy at the time of sampling. Use of 60 Vbeta and 13 Jbeta primers characterized the PCR. Using immunoSEQ multiplex PCR, the repertoire was profiled, and TCRdb retains in-frame clones only, with some absent. The top ten clones hold 4.4% of a sample with around 83,000 clones, about 77% of them seen once. Concerning this clone: Its antigen is undetermined.

Sequenced material: PBMCs. The sequence was obtained from a male donor in good health and CMV-seropositive. The chain links TRBV30 to TRBJ2-7, with 8 bases lining up with TRBD1. The CDR3 DNA reads as TGTGCCCTTGGGACAGGCGCAGACGAGCAGTACTTC. This gives the protein CALGTGADEQYF.